Below are 30 T cell receptor beta chains sequenced from a single sample in a study of beta chain features in type 1 diabetes. The study's findings and limits: Within each of all four CD4+ subsets, Type 1 diabetes patients had TCRB CDR3s that were moderately but significantly shorter.

Their recognized antigens are unknown. The entirety of the isolated RNA underwent reverse transcription, so expressed TCRB transcripts were sequenced. TCRdb's table, derived via immunoSEQ multiplex PCR, lists solely in-frame clones and lacks some. The profile shows some 270,000 clones, approximately 10% of them singletons. Sequences were obtained from naive CD4+ T cells from blood. Receptors were obtained from a man between 25 and 39 years old with type 1 diabetes.

This clone appeared a few times. The chain carries TRBV5-1 and TRBJ2-3, with 7 bases aligning to TRBD1. This CDR3 has 16 amino acids. J gave up 0 bases and V 1 base, and 5 bases lay outside the gene matches. Germline-derived CDR1 and CDR2 are SGHRS and YFSETQ. The CDR3, as DNA: TGCGCCAGCAGCTTGCCCGGGACAGCTAGCACAGATACGCAGTATTTT. Its translation is CASSLPGTASTDTQYF.

This clone was detected a few times. The chain joins TRBV7-3 to TRBJ2-3, with 7 nucleotides matching TRBD2. With V trimmed by 2 bases and J by 1 base, 6 bases remained unmatched. The CDR3 runs to 16 residues. Germline values: CDR1 SGHTA, CDR2 FQGTGA. CDR3: CASSLLGGPGTDTQYF. The CDR3 region has the DNA TGTGCCAGCAGCTTATTGGGAGGGCCCGGCACAGATACGCAGTATTTT.

This sequence joins TRBV6-5 and TRBJ1-1; D is ambiguous. The CDR3 has 15 amino acids. V was clipped by 0 bases and J by 3 bases, with 11 bases between them. CDR1 is MNHEY and CDR2 is SVGAGI in the germline V gene. CDR3 sequence reads: CASSYSNTAYTEAFF. The CDR3, as DNA: TGTGCCAGCAGTTACTCGAATACAGCCTACACTGAAGCTTTCTTT.

This clone has more than one count but fewer than ten. The chain is built from TRBV7-2 and TRBJ2-5; 9 nucleotides line up with TRBD2. The CDR3 consists of 17 residues. CDR1 and CDR2 (germline): SGHTA, FQGNSA. Trimming at V came to 6 bases and at J to 0 bases, leaving 11 bases not matched to a gene. Here the CDR3 reads CASRPRGSGGYQETQYF. Written as DNA, the CDR3 is TGTGCCAGCAGACCTCGGGGTAGCGGGGGCTACCAAGAGACCCAGTACTTC.

The chain combines TRBV5-1 with TRBJ2-5; 9 nucleotides line up with TRBD2. The CDR3 extends over 15 amino acids. Trimming at V came to 2 bases and at J to 4 bases, leaving 6 bases not matched to a gene. CDR1 is SGHRS, CDR2 YFSETQ, per germline. DNA of the CDR3: TGCGCCAGCAGCTTCGATAGCGGGGGCCGAGAGACCCAGTACTTC. Protein sequence: CASSFDSGGRETQYF.

This sequence joins TRBV28 and TRBJ2-3; 11 bases line up with TRBD2. The V segment lost 5 bases and the J segment 2 bases; nucleotides outside the gene matches: 6. The CDR3 runs to 16 residues. Germline lookup yields CDR1 MDHEN and CDR2 SYDVKM. This chain's CDR3 is CASSPGTSGYTDTQYF. The CDR3 coding sequence is TGTGCCAGCAGTCCAGGGACTAGCGGATACACAGATACGCAGTATTTT.

This chain joins TRBV7-2 and TRBJ2-3; D unresolved. Per germline, CDR1 SGHTA and CDR2 FQGNSA. The CDR3 extends over 11 amino acids. Trimming pared 5 bases from V and 3 bases from J, leaving 3 bases between. DNA for the CDR3: TGTGCCAGCAGCCCAACAGATACGCAGTATTTT. Its protein is CASSPTDTQYF.

This clone was observed a few times. This chain uses TRBV2 with TRBJ2-7, with D hard to call. The CDR3 runs to 13 residues. V lost 3 bases to trimming and J lost 0 bases, with 6 bases between them. Germline V gives CDR1 SNHLY, CDR2 FYNNEI. CDR3 sequence: CASSEYGSYEQYF. In nucleotides, the CDR3 is TGTGCCAGCAGTGAGTACGGCTCCTACGAGCAGTACTTC.

This clone was detected a few times. V is TRBV6-5 and J is TRBJ2-4; 7 nucleotides agree with TRBD1. The CDR3 is 15 residues long. Germline CDR1 MNHEY, CDR2 SVGAGI. Trimming at V came to 7 bases and at J to 8 bases, leaving 14 bases not matched to a gene. The CDR3 sequence is CASTSTGRHGHIQYF. The CDR3 DNA reads as TGTGCCAGCACTTCGACAGGGCGACACGGTCACATTCAGTACTTC.

This clone was observed a handful of times. The CDR3 is CASSPGQENIQYF. CDR3 coding DNA: TGTGCCAGCTCACCTGGACAGGAAAACATTCAGTACTTC. This rearrangement joins TRBV18 to TRBJ2-4; 7 bases are shared with TRBD1. V dropped 3 bases and J dropped 5; count of bases not matched to a gene: 1. The germline gives CDR1 KGHSH, CDR2 LQKENI. There are 13 residues in the CDR3.

The J gene is TRBJ2-1, the V gene TRBV6-5, with a possible D match to TRBD2 (6 bases). The CDR3 loop spans 15 amino acids. The V end was cut by 0 bases, the J end by 10 bases, with 16 bases between. In germline, CDR1 is MNHEY, CDR2 SVGAGI. The CDR3 protein is CASSYSSGSGREQFF. In nucleotides, the CDR3 is TGTGCCAGCAGTTACTCGTCAGGTTCAGGGAGGGAGCAGTTCTTC.

This clone was observed a handful of times. The chain couples TRBV2 to TRBJ2-3; TRBD2 is a possible D gene (9 bases). The CDR3 length is 16 residues. The V end lost 9 bases, the J end lost 1 base, and 20 bases lay between the germline ends. Germline V CDR1 and CDR2: SNHLY, FYNNEI. The CDR3 coding sequence is TGTGCCAGTCAGGGGGCTAGCGGGGTTGGCACAGATACGCAGTATTTT. Protein: CASQGASGVGTDTQYF.

The rearrangement links TRBV5-6 to TRBJ1-5; tentatively, D is TRBD1 (6 bases). CDR3 length: 14 residues. V dropped 3 bases and J dropped 4 bases, with 11 bases sitting between them. The V gene's germline CDR1 is SGHDT and CDR2 YYEEEE. CDR3 residues: CASSSLRGNQPQHF. In nucleotides, the CDR3 is TGTGCCAGCAGCTCCCTCAGGGGAAATCAGCCCCAGCATTTT.

The chain employs TRBV5-4 and TRBJ2-1, with TRBD2 matching 7 bases. The V and J ends lost 4 bases and 12 bases, in that order; junction bases with no gene match: 7. Germline V gene lookup returns CDR1 SGHNT and CDR2 YYREEE (reference sequence). The CDR3 is 12 residues long. DNA of the CDR3: TGTGCCAGCAGCCTGGATACTAGCGTGCAGTTCTTC. Translated: CASSLDTSVQFF.

J is TRBJ2-7 and V is TRBV6-5; no clear D. The germline V gene encodes CDR1 MNHEY and CDR2 SVGAGI. This CDR3 is 13 amino acids long. Trimming removed 0 bases at V and 0 bases at J, with 3 bases between. This chain's CDR3 is CASSYSNSYEQYF. CDR3 sequence (DNA): TGTGCCAGCAGTTACTCCAACTCCTACGAGCAGTACTTC.

This clone was recorded a few times. This chain links TRBV6-5 with TRBJ2-7; TRBD1 matches 11 bases. This CDR3 is 14 amino acids long. The junction had 2 bases not matched to a gene; V was cut back by 5 bases and J by 2 bases. Germline CDR1 and CDR2: MNHEY and SVGAGI. The DNA for the CDR3 is TGTGCCAGCAGTAGGGGACAGGGGGCCTACGAGCAGTACTTC. The encoded protein is CASSRGQGAYEQYF.

V gene TRBV19 combines with J gene TRBJ2-1; D possibly corresponds to TRBD1 (6 bases). Germline V CDR1 and CDR2: LNHDA, SQIVND (reference sequence). The CDR3 length is 14 residues. V shed 6 bases and J shed 8 bases, with 17 bases lying between them. The CDR3 nucleotides read TGTGCCAGTAGCCTAATACCCAGGGGTCATGAGCAGTTCTTC. The encoded protein is CASSLIPRGHEQFF. The full variable domain, its missing parts supplied by reference TRBV19 and TRBJ2-1, is DGGITQSPKYLFRKEGQNVTLSCEQNLNHDAMYWYRQDPGQGLRLIYYSQIVNDFQKGDIAEGYSVSREKKESFPLTVTSAQKNPTAFYLCASSLIPRGHEQFFGPGTRLTVL.

This clone has a handful of counts. DNA of the CDR3: TGTGCCAGCAACGTCGACAGGGTTGGATCACCCCTCCACTTT. Its translation is CASNVDRVGSPLHF. The genes are TRBV28 and TRBJ1-6, with 7 bases identical to TRBD1. From germline, CDR1 is MDHEN and CDR2 SYDVKM. The CDR3 is 14 amino acids. With 7 bases clipped from V and 10 bases from J, the junction kept 10 bases outside the gene matches. Variable domain in full (rest from reference TRBV28 and TRBJ1-6): DVKVTQSSRYLVKRTGEKVFLECVQDMDHENMFWYRQDPGLGLRLIYFSYDVKMKEKGDIPEGYSVSREKKERFSLILESASTNQTSMYLCASNVDRVGSPLHFGNGTRLTVT.

This clone turned up a few times. The chain recombines TRBV5-4 with TRBJ2-2, with 9 bases lining up with TRBD2. With V trimmed by 5 bases and J by 0 bases, 5 bases remained unmatched. CDR1 and CDR2 (germline): SGHNT, YYREEE (reference sequence). This CDR3 contains 16 residues. Here the CDR3 DNA reads TGTGCCAGCAGTTTCGGACTAGCGTCGAACACCGGGGAGCTGTTTTTT. It specifies CASSFGLASNTGELFF.

The chain recombines TRBV28 with TRBJ1-2, with 10 nucleotides matching TRBD1. The ends lost 6 bases at V and 3 bases at J; junction bases unmatched: 7. This CDR3 has 15 residues. CDR1 and CDR2 (germline): MDHEN, SYDVKM. The CDR3 loop reads CASRQPGQGDYGYTF. The CDR3 DNA is TGTGCCAGCAGACAGCCCGGACAGGGGGACTATGGCTACACCTTC.

The chain uses TRBV29-1 and TRBJ2-3; 11 nucleotides align to TRBD2. J lost 6 bases, V lost 4 bases, and 6 bases had no gene match. This CDR3 has 14 residues. The germline V gene has CDR1 SQVTM and CDR2 ANQGSEA. This chain's CDR3 is CSVGVAGGLDTQYF. The CDR3 DNA reads TGCAGCGTTGGAGTAGCGGGAGGGCTGGATACGCAGTATTTT.

V and J are TRBV18 and TRBJ2-2; D is unresolved. V dropped 0 bases and J dropped 4 bases, with 3 bases sitting between them. The V gene's germline CDR1 is KGHSH and CDR2 LQKENI. The CDR3 runs to 13 residues. CDR3 bases: TGTGCCAGCTCACCACCCGGCACCGGGGAGCTGTTTTTT. This gives the protein CASSPPGTGELFF.

This rearrangement joins TRBV2 to TRBJ1-4; D not resolved. The V end lost 2 bases, the J end lost 5 bases, and 6 bases lay between the germline ends. Germline values: CDR1 SNHLY, CDR2 FYNNEI. The CDR3 covers 13 residues. Written as DNA, the CDR3 is TGTGCCAGCAGTGAACCCATGAATGAAAAACTGTTTTTT. It codes for CASSEPMNEKLFF.

V and J are TRBV29-1 and TRBJ2-2; D perhaps matches TRBD1 (5 bases). Germline CDR1 reads SQVTM; CDR2 reads ANQGSEA. V was cut by 4 bases and J by 4 bases, with 16 bases left in between. This CDR3 has 15 residues. The chain's CDR3 is CSVGSLPQGTGELFF. The CDR3 DNA reads as TGCAGCGTTGGATCATTACCTCAGGGCACCGGGGAGCTGTTTTTT.

V gene TRBV27 combines with J gene TRBJ2-2, with D perhaps TRBD2 (6 bases). The CDR3 is 14 residues long. Trimming stripped 8 bases from V and 1 base from J, with 11 bases between. The germline V gene encodes CDR1 MNHEY and CDR2 SMNVEV (reference sequence). CDR3 sequence reads: CASGAGMNTGELFF. The CDR3 nucleotides are TGTGCCAGCGGGGCGGGGATGAACACCGGGGAGCTGTTTTTT.

This clone showed up just a few times. This CDR3 reads CASSGRLARQETQYF. The DNA of the CDR3 is TGTGCCAGCAGTGGAAGACTAGCAAGGCAAGAGACCCAGTACTTC. The V call is TRBV6-1, the J call TRBJ2-5; TRBD2 matches 7 bases. The trim removed 4 bases at V and 2 bases at J, leaving 7 bases unmatched. The germline V gene encodes CDR1 MNHNS and CDR2 SASEGT. The CDR3 extends over 15 amino acids.

This clone was seen more than once but under ten times. V usage is TRBV7-8 and J usage is TRBJ2-1; D may be TRBD2 (5 bases). The length of the CDR3 is 13 residues. Trimming removed 3 bases from V and 9 bases from J, with 12 bases in between. Germline CDR1 SGHVS, CDR2 FQNEAQ. The CDR3 DNA is TGTGCCAGCAGCTTCGGGCAGAGCGGTGAGCAGTTCTTC. Translation gives CASSFGQSGEQFF. Supplemented by reference TRBV7-8 and TRBJ2-1, the full variable domain reads GAGVSQSPRYKVAKRGQDVALRCDPISGHVSLFWYQQALGQGPEFLTYFQNEAQLDKSGLPSDRFFAERPEGSVSTLKIQRTQQEDSAVYLCASSFGQSGEQFFGPGTRLTVL.

Only a few counts were recorded for this clone. The chain has TRBV25-1 and TRBJ2-1; unclear D gene. From germline, CDR1 is MGHDK and CDR2 SYGVNS. Trimming pared 5 bases from V and 7 bases from J, leaving 9 bases between. The CDR3 is 12 amino acids. CDR3 region: CASSRVDNEQFF. As DNA, the CDR3 is TGTGCCAGCAGTCGTGTAGATAATGAGCAGTTCTTC.

This clone was observed a few times. The CDR3 DNA sequence: TGCGCCAGCAGCTTGGCCGGGACAGGGATGGAGACCCAGTACTTC. Translating it yields CASSLAGTGMETQYF. The V and J genes are TRBV5-1 and TRBJ2-5; TRBD1 agrees at 9 bases. Germline V gene sequence: CDR1 SGHRS, CDR2 YFSETQ. Unmatched junction bases numbered 5, after V lost 0 bases and J lost 5 bases. This CDR3 contains 15 residues.

The rearrangement joins TRBV12-5 to TRBJ2-4, with TRBD1 matching 11 bases. CDR3 length: 15 amino acids. V was clipped by 4 bases and J by 9 bases; unmatched bases: 8. CDR1 and CDR2 from the germline V gene are LGHNT and FRNRAP. DNA of the CDR3: TGTGCTAGTGGTTCGCAGGCCGGGACAGGGGGCATTCAGTACTTC. Its protein product is CASGSQAGTGGIQYF.